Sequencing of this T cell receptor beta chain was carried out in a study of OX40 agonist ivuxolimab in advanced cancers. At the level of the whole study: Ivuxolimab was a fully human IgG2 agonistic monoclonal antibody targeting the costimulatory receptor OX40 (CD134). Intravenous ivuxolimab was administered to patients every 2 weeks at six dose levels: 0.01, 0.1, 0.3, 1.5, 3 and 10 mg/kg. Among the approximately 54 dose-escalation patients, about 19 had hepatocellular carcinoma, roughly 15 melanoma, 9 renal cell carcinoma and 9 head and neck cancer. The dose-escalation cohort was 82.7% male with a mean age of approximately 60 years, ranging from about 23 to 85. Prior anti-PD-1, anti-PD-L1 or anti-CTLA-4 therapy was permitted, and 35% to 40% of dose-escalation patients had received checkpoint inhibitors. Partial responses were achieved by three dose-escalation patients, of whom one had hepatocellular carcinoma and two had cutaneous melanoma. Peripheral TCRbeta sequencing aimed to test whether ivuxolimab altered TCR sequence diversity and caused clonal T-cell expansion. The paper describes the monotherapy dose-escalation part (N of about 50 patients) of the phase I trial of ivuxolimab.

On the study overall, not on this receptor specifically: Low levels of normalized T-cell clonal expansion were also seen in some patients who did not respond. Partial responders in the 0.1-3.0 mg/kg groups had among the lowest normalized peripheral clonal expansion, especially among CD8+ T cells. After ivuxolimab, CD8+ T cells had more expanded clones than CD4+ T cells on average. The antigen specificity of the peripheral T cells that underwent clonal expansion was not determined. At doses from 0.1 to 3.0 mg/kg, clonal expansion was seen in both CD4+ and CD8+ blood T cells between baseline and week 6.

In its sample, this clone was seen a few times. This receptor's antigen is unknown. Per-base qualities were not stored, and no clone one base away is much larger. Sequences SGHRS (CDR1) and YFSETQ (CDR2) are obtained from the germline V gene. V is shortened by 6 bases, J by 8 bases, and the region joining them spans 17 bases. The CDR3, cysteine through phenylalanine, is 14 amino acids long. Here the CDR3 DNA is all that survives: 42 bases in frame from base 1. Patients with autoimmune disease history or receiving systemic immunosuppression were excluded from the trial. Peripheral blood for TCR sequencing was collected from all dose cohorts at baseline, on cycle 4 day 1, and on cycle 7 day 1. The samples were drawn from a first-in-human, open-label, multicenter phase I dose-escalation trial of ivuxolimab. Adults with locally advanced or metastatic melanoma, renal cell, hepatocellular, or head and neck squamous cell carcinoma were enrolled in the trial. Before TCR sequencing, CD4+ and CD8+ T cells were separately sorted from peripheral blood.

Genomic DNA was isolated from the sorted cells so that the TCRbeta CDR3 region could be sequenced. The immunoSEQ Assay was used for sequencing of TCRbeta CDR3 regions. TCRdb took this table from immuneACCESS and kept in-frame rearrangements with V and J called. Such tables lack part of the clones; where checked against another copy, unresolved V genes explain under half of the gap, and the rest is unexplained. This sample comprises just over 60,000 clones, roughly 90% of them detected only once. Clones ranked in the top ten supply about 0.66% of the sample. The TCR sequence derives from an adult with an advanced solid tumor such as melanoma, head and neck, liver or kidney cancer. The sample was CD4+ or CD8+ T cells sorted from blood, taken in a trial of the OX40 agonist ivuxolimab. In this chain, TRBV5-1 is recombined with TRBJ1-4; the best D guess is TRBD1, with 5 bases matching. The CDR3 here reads CASTQGGGEEKLFF. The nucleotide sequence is TGCGCCAGCACGCAGGGTGGTGGCGAAGAAAAACTGTTTTTT.